This T cell receptor beta chain was found in a study of breast tumors, draining lymph nodes, adjacent tissues (dated by TCRdb to about 2016). About the investigation overall: TCR beta repertoires were compared across tumor, adjacent nontumor tissue and axillary lymph nodes obtained from breast cancer patients. The study was designed to assess the relationships and possible T-cell exchange between tumor, surrounding tissue and draining lymph node repertoires in human breast cancer. General conclusions and limits of the study: The conclusion that tumor T cells originate in lymph nodes was framed as consistent with a hypothesis rather than directly demonstrated. The data were considered consistent with the idea that most tumor T cells come from the lymph node and then expand in tumor tissue. T-cell repertoire diversity in tumors was found to be lower than in lymph nodes but higher than in nontumor tissue, and preferential V and J gene usage was observed. In luminal-like breast cancer, tumor and nontumor tissue repertoires resembled each other significantly more than in basal-like breast cancer.

Instrument used: Illumina HiSeq 2000. Multiplex PCR amplification was used to generate the TCR beta chain libraries. The amplified TCR beta chain products were analyzed by high-throughput sequencing. Starting from the raw public reads, TCRdb applied fastp trimming at Q25, assembled clones with MiXCR and retained in-frame beta chains. Each entry merges the rows of one CDR3 protein and shows their most common DNA and genes. For this sample the table gives fewer than 30,000 distinct CDR3 sequences, of which 60% to 70% were detected only once. The ten biggest clones cover roughly a quarter of the sample. The cysteine opens and the phenylalanine closes a CDR3 of 14 amino acids. CDR3 DNA only is kept here, 42 bases in frame from base 1. According to the germline V gene (reference sequence), CDR1 reads MNHEY and CDR2 reads SMNVEV. Relative to germline, V is 5 bases shorter and J is 3 bases shorter, with 12 bases between their ends.

Adjacent samples consisted of nontumor breast tissue surrounding the tumor. This clonotype was recorded once. Its antigen is not yet known. Qualities for individual bases were not recorded, and no much larger clone is one base off. A single read constitutes weak evidence. The chain is encoded by TRBV27 joined to TRBJ2-3; tentative D gene TRBD1, with 6 bases matching. Sequencing was performed on tumor-adjacent breast tissue. The clonotype originates from a female donor with breast cancer. Some clones in this sample may be carry-over from other donors' samples. The CDR3 has the sequence CASSTRGRTDTQYF. The DNA reads as follows: TGTGCCAGCAGTACCAGGGGTAGGACAGATACGCAGTATTTT.